This TCR beta chain was observed in a study of human T cells and chemical hapten exposure (dated by TCRdb to the early 2020s). Study-wide context: For sensitization, 2% DPC in acetone was applied to a roughly 2 cm by roughly 2 cm area of upper inner arm skin. The mostly female patient cohort included alopecia areata with under or over 50% scalp involvement, alopecia totalis and alopecia universalis. The libraries were sequenced as a pool, and the TCR yield per sample differed mostly because of small variations in library volumes within the pool. Blood samples were taken from patients before sensitization (week 0) and at 2, 6 and about 24 weeks after DPC sensitization. Throughout the study period of roughly 24 weeks, patients also received therapeutic DPC doses to the scalp every week. Patch tests used Finn chambers with 0.01% DPC on the upper back, scored after 6 days by International Contact Dermatitis Research Group standards. Peripheral blood TCR repertoire changes were tracked in vivo in alopecia patients during primary and secondary sensitization to the hapten diphenylcyclopropenone (DPC). Twenty-nine alopecia patients provided blood for TCR sequencing at one to four time points (pre-sensitization, 2, 6 and 24 weeks).

Paper-wide results and their limitations: All patients had alopecia, a presumed autoimmune disease, so their immune response might differ from that of healthy individuals. After repeated subsampling, changes were observed in the strength of the expansion versus patch-test correlation and in the threshold at which the correlation became significant. Patch test score correlated positively with the number of PT1 expanded TCRs, reaching significance at thresholds 8, 16 and 32 but not at 4. DPC sensitization did not change how many TCRs were above 1 in 1000 frequency, and no evidence was found of alterations in global repertoire structure. Expanded TCRs formed significantly more large CDR3 similarity clusters than pre-sensitization or healthy control sets, consistent with antigen-driven responses.

This clonotype was observed a few times. Its specific antigen is unknown. No much larger clone exists at a distance of one base, and base qualities are not known. The time point tag for this specimen amounts to: patch test 2, 6 weeks after DPC sensitization. This sample's treatment or condition label indicates: therapeutic diphenylcyclopropenone sensitization with weekly scalp DPC. At every patch-test visit, the blood draw took place before the patch test was put on. Patients were eligible if aged 18 to 70, diagnosed with alopecia and judged suitable for DPC therapy, and pregnant patients were excluded. Unfractionated whole blood was collected in Tempus Blood RNA tubes, and total RNA was extracted from that blood. Library creation used RACE. The reads were generated on a NextSeq 500. Library preparation attached unique molecular identifiers to individual cDNA molecules for quantitative, reproducible TCR counting. Both TCR alpha and TCR beta chains were sequenced from each blood RNA sample. As for the authors' bioinformatics: The median number of TCRs per sample was approximately 98,000, ranging from 23,224 to 690,600. The Decombinator software suite was used to annotate the V, J and CDR3 of the TCR reads. For PS versus PT1 abundance plots, all samples were subsampled to the same number of TCRs (28,000). TCRs were defined as expanded if absent before sensitization and observed at least eight times at the 2-week time point. TCRdb passed the public sequencing reads through fastp at Q25 and MiXCR, retaining productive beta sequences. Rows merge per CDR3 protein into single entries with the most common DNA and genes. The V and J calls, along with clone size, are taken from TCRdb and not from the paper's own processing. The sample contains 110,000 to 150,000 distinct CDR3 sequences, approximately 10% of them found a single time. The ten largest account for more than 1.1% of the sample.

At the junction V is shortened by 4 bases and J by 2 bases, with 16 bases in between. The germline V gene provides CDR1 MRHNA and CDR2 SNTAGT. Inclusive of the bounding cysteine and phenylalanine, the CDR3 is 16 residues long. Only CDR3 DNA remains: 48 bases, in frame from the first base. The chain was built from TRBV6-4 and TRBJ2-3, with a tentative D gene TRBD1 over 5 matching bases. The origin of this receptor is a woman in her fifties or sixties with alopecia areata. Some clones in this sample may be carry-over from other donors' samples. The source material was whole blood, sampled in connection with sensitization to the hapten diphenylcyclopropenone (DPC). The sequence in DNA is TGTGCCAGCAGTGTAGGGGCAGGAGAGCTCACAGATACGCAGTATTTT. Its translation reads: CASSVGAGELTDTQYF.